These 29 T cell receptor beta chains originate from one sample sequenced in a study of blood T cell repertoires in COVID-19. TCRdb's table, derived via immunoSEQ multiplex PCR, lists solely in-frame clones and lacks some. The table includes 350,000 to 450,000 clones, around four fifths detected once. The specimen was PBMCs or T cells enriched from blood (not recorded which). These receptors originate from a woman in her fifties or sixties who had recovered from COVID-19.

This clone turned up a few times. The chain joins TRBV3-1 (or the pseudogene TRBV3-2) to TRBJ1-1, with 8 bases matching TRBD1. The V and J ends lost 4 bases and 2 bases, in that order; junction bases with no gene match: 9. Germline V gives CDR1 LGHDT, CDR2 YNNKEL (reference sequence). CDR3 length: 16 amino acids. This CDR3 reads CASSRLQGGGNTEAFF. In DNA, the CDR3 is TGTGCCAGCAGCCGGTTACAGGGGGGAGGAAACACTGAAGCTTTCTTT.

The genes are TRBV19 and TRBJ1-5; D may be TRBD1 (6 bases). This CDR3 comprises 15 residues. Germline loops: CDR1 LNHDA, CDR2 SQIVND (reference sequence). V lost 6 bases and J 7 bases, leaving 19 bases between the germline ends. CDR3 protein: CASSSGGTRGQPQHF. The CDR3 DNA is TGTGCCAGTAGCAGCGGGGGCACTAGGGGACAGCCCCAGCATTTT.

The chain couples TRBV5-4 to TRBJ2-7; 7 nucleotides line up with TRBD1. The CDR3 totals 15 residues. The V and J ends lost 1 base and 4 bases, in that order; junction bases with no gene match: 8. Germline V lookup: CDR1 SGHNT, CDR2 YYREEE (reference sequence). The CDR3 DNA reads as TGTGCCAGCAGCTTGCCGGGACAGCTAGGTTACGAGCAGTACTTC. As protein: CASSLPGQLGYEQYF.

This clone was seen many times. The rearrangement uses TRBV6-1 and TRBJ2-1, with a possible D match to TRBD2 (5 bases). CDR3 length equals 14 residues. Germline V gene sequence: CDR1 MNHNS, CDR2 SASEGT. Trimming left V 0 bases short and J 7 bases short, with 10 bases between. The CDR3 here is CASSEAAGINEQFF. The CDR3 DNA sequence: TGTGCCAGCAGTGAAGCGGCCGGGATAAATGAGCAGTTCTTC.

This clone has a handful of counts. The J gene is TRBJ2-2, the V gene TRBV4-1; TRBD2 matches 7 bases. The V gene end was trimmed by 0 bases and the J gene end by 4 bases; junction bases not matched to a gene: 2. The germline CDR1 and CDR2 sequences are MGHRA and YSYEKL. The CDR3 consists of 15 residues. The CDR3 reads CASSQEGGTTGELFF. The DNA of the CDR3 is TGCGCCAGCAGCCAAGAGGGGGGGACCACCGGGGAGCTGTTTTTT.

As regards this clone: Other DNA variants within this sample encode the same CDR3. The chain is built from TRBV7-9 and TRBJ2-5; D gene uncertain. CDR3 length: 11 amino acids. V was clipped by 3 bases and J by 5 bases, with 4 bases between them. The germline V gene encodes CDR1 SEHNR and CDR2 FQNEAQ (reference sequence). CDR3 amino acids: CASSFLETQYF. In DNA form, the CDR3 reads TGTGCCAGCAGCTTCTTGGAGACCCAGTACTTC. Looking up the rest from reference TRBV7-9 and TRBJ2-5 gives the full variable domain: DTGVSQNPRHKITKRGQNVTFRCDPISEHNRLYWYRQTLGQGPEFLTYFQNEAQLEKSRLLSDRFSAERPKGSFSTLEIQRTEQGDSAMYLCASSFLETQYFGPGTRLLVL.

V is TRBV6-5 and J is TRBJ2-1, with 9 nucleotides matching TRBD1. This CDR3 comprises 13 residues. Per the germline V gene, CDR1 is MNHEY and CDR2 is SVGAGI. V gave up 6 bases and J gave up 15 bases; unmatched junction bases: 12. CDR3 coding DNA: TGTGCCAGCAGCCGCGAAGCCGGGACAGGGATGTTCTTC. Its protein product is CASSREAGTGMFF.

V usage is TRBV9 and J usage is TRBJ2-1; no definite D call. The length of the CDR3 is 16 residues. V gave up 3 bases and J gave up 0 bases, with 13 bases separating them. Germline lookup yields CDR1 SGDLS and CDR2 YYNGEE. This CDR3 reads CASSAEVRSSYNEQFF. The CDR3 DNA is TGTGCCAGCAGCGCCGAGGTACGAAGCTCCTACAATGAGCAGTTCTTC.

V and J are TRBV6-5 and TRBJ1-2, with 8 bases fitting TRBD1. The CDR3 runs 15 residues. V lost 4 bases to trimming and J lost 7 bases; unmatched junction nucleotides: 11. In germline, CDR1 is MNHEY, CDR2 SVGAGI. CDR3 nucleotide sequence: TGTGCCAGCAGTTCCTTCGCCGGGACAGGTTCTGGCTACACCTTC. Translated: CASSSFAGTGSGYTF.

The chain joins TRBV12-3 or TRBV12-4 to TRBJ2-7; D uncertain. The V and J ends lost 0 bases and 2 bases respectively, with 2 bases between them. The CDR3 has 12 residues. This chain's CDR3 is CASSLATYEQYF. DNA for the CDR3: TGTGCCAGCAGTTTAGCCACCTACGAGCAGTACTTC.

This clone was recorded only once. The chain recombines TRBV9 with TRBJ1-2, with 11 bases lining up with TRBD1. The CDR3 runs 14 residues. Trimming at V came to 4 bases and at J to 7 bases, leaving 6 bases not matched to a gene. Germline loops: CDR1 SGDLS, CDR2 YYNGEE. Written as DNA, the CDR3 is TGTGCCAGCAGCCCTCGGACAGGGGGCCTTGGCTACACCTTC. It is translated as CASSPRTGGLGYTF. The whole variable domain, remainder taken from reference TRBV9 and TRBJ1-2, is DSGVTQTPKHLITATGQRVTLRCSPRSGDLSVYWYQQSLDQGLQFLIQYYNGEERAKGNILERFSAQQFPDLHSELNLSSLELGDSALYFCASSPRTGGLGYTFGSGTRLTVV.

The chain is built from TRBV30 and TRBJ2-5; tentative D call: TRBD1 (5 bases). The germline V gene encodes CDR1 GTSNPN and CDR2 SVGIG (reference sequence). This CDR3 is built from 14 residues. Trimming left V 0 bases short and J 3 bases short, with 11 bases between. The DNA of the CDR3 is TGTGCCTGGAGTGTACCTGGGGCGAAAGAGACCCAGTACTTC. This encodes CAWSVPGAKETQYF. Combining the CDR3 with reference TRBV30 and TRBJ2-5 gives the whole variable domain SQTIHQWPATLVQPVGSPLSLECTVEGTSNPNLYWYRQAAGRGLQLLFYSVGIGQISSEVPQNLSASRPQDRQFILSSKKLLLSDSGFYLCAWSVPGAKETQYFGPGTRLLVL.

The chain links TRBV14 to TRBJ1-2; tentative D call: TRBD1 (6 bases). This CDR3 spans 17 amino acids. Germline V lookup: CDR1 SGHDN, CDR2 FVKESK. V gave up 4 bases and J gave up 2 bases, with 20 bases separating them. CDR3 residues: CASSPLGQTQGNYGYTF. The DNA for the CDR3 is TGTGCCAGCAGCCCCCTGGGCCAAACACAGGGAAACTATGGCTACACCTTC. Full variable domain (rest looked up from reference TRBV14 and TRBJ1-2): EAGVTQFPSHSVIEKGQTVTLRCDPISGHDNLYWYRRVMGKEIKFLLHFVKESKQDESGMPNNRFLAERTGGTYSTLKVQPAELEDSGVYFCASSPLGQTQGNYGYTFGSGTRLTVV.

This chain joins TRBV11-1 and TRBJ1-2, with D unclear. CDR1 SGHAT and CDR2 FQDESV come from the germline V gene (reference sequence). CDR3 length equals 14 residues. Between the trimmed V and J ends, which lost 7 bases and 0 bases, there was a span of 12 bases. The DNA for the CDR3 is TGTGCCAGCACTCCCGCGGGCGCTAACTATGGCTACACCTTC. This sequence encodes CASTPAGANYGYTF.

The J gene is TRBJ1-1, the V gene TRBV9; D might be TRBD1 (6 bases). Trimming pared 4 bases from V and 7 bases from J, leaving 14 bases between. This CDR3 has 13 residues. Per germline, CDR1 SGDLS and CDR2 YYNGEE. This CDR3 is CASSPGHEIEAFF. For the CDR3, the DNA is TGTGCCAGCAGCCCGGGACACGAGATTGAAGCTTTCTTT. Filled out from reference TRBV9 and TRBJ1-1, the complete variable domain reads DSGVTQTPKHLITATGQRVTLRCSPRSGDLSVYWYQQSLDQGLQFLIQYYNGEERAKGNILERFSAQQFPDLHSELNLSSLELGDSALYFCASSPGHEIEAFFGQGTRLTVV.

The chain couples TRBV19 to TRBJ1-4, with 9 bases lining up with TRBD1. The germline CDR1 and CDR2 sequences are LNHDA and SQIVND (reference sequence). J was trimmed by 3 bases and V by 5 bases; bases with no gene match: 7. CDR3 length equals 16 residues. In DNA form, the CDR3 reads TGTGCCAGTAGTCCGGGACAGGGAGGATCTAATGAAAAACTGTTTTTT. Translating it yields CASSPGQGGSNEKLFF.

This clone appeared a single time. The chain couples TRBV20-1 to TRBJ2-5; D might be TRBD2 (5 bases). Trimming cost V 3 bases and J 5 bases, with 13 bases left between them. This CDR3 spans 13 amino acids. In germline, CDR1 is DFQATT, CDR2 SNEGSKA (reference sequence). The CDR3 spells CSASLPSRETQYF. For the CDR3, the DNA is TGCAGTGCTAGTCTCCCTAGCAGGGAGACCCAGTACTTC.

The chain carries TRBV13 and TRBJ2-3; 7 bases line up with TRBD2. CDR3 length: 17 residues. Germline V gene data show CDR1 as PRHDT and CDR2 as FYEKMQ (reference sequence). J lost 0 bases, V lost 0 bases, and 6 bases had no gene match. CDR3 nucleotides: TGTGCCAGCAGCTTAGGCCTTCCTAGCGGTAGCACAGATACGCAGTATTTT. Translated, it gives CASSLGLPSGSTDTQYF. The full variable domain, its missing parts supplied by reference TRBV13 and TRBJ2-3, is AAGVIQSPRHLIKEKRETATLKCYPIPRHDTVYWYQQGPGQDPQFLISFYEKMQSDKGSIPDRFSAQQFSDYHSELNMSSLELGDSALYFCASSLGLPSGSTDTQYFGPGTRLTVL.

J is TRBJ1-4 and V is TRBV11-2; no definite D call. With 1 base removed from V and 8 bases from J, the gap between germline ends came to 8 bases. Germline lookup yields CDR1 SGHAT and CDR2 FQNNGV. CDR3 length: 13 residues. The CDR3 nucleotides are TGTGCCAGCAGCTTAGGGAGCCGGGAAAAACTGTTTTTT. Protein: CASSLGSREKLFF.

This chain joins TRBV5-1 and TRBJ1-1; D unclear. The germline V gene encodes CDR1 SGHRS and CDR2 YFSETQ. This CDR3 is built from 13 residues. V shed 1 base and J shed 1 base, with 5 bases lying between them. CDR3 in amino acids: CASSLPWNTEAFF. The CDR3 region has the DNA TGCGCCAGCAGCTTGCCATGGAACACTGAAGCTTTCTTT. The whole variable domain, filled in from reference TRBV5-1 and TRBJ1-1, reads KAGVTQTPRYLIKTRGQQVTLSCSPISGHRSVSWYQQTPGQGLQFLFEYFSETQRNKGNFPGRFSGRQFSNSRSEMNVSTLELGDSALYLCASSLPWNTEAFFGQGTRLTVV.

The chain couples TRBV5-1 to TRBJ2-2, with D perhaps matching TRBD1 (6 bases). Trimming shortened V by 4 bases and J by 5 bases, and 9 bases separated the two germline ends. Germline CDR1 SGHRS, CDR2 YFSETQ. This CDR3 spans 13 amino acids. The chain's CDR3 is CASSPTGTGELFF. For the CDR3, the DNA is TGCGCCAGCAGCCCTACAGGGACCGGGGAGCTGTTTTTT.

The CDR3, as DNA: TGTGCCAGCAGCCAAGAAGATGGTGGCGGCTACACCTTC. Translated: CASSQEDGGGYTF. The chain combines TRBV14 with TRBJ1-2; D gene ambiguous. The germline gives CDR1 SGHDN, CDR2 FVKESK. V lost 0 bases and J 8 bases, leaving 10 bases between the germline ends. This CDR3 is built from 13 residues.

V and J are TRBV5-8 and TRBJ1-2; D is unresolved. The CDR3 loop spans 13 amino acids. Germline V gene sequence: CDR1 SGHTS, CDR2 YDEGEE. Deletions cut 2 bases from V and 8 bases from J, with 13 bases between. The CDR3 region is CASSFSRIGGYTF. CDR3 sequence (DNA): TGTGCCAGCAGCTTTTCCAGGATTGGGGGCTACACCTTC.

The chain is built from TRBV6-6 and TRBJ1-2; D ambiguous. Germline V lookup: CDR1 MNHNY, CDR2 SVGAGI (reference sequence). V was cut by 1 base and J by 8 bases, with 14 bases left in between. This CDR3 spans 14 amino acids. The chain's CDR3 is CASSYLSNGEGYTF. DNA of the CDR3: TGTGCCAGCAGTTACTTGTCCAACGGGGAGGGCTACACCTTC.

This clone was observed a handful of times. This chain uses TRBV10-3 with TRBJ1-1; TRBD1 might be the D (5 bases). The CDR3 has 15 residues. Germline V gene sequence: CDR1 ENHRY, CDR2 SYGVKD. V was clipped by 3 bases and J by 10 bases, with 21 bases between them. The CDR3 coding sequence is TGTGCCATCAGTGAATCGTTGTATAGGAGGGGAGCAGCTTTCTTT. Amino acids: CAISESLYRRGAAFF.

This rearrangement joins TRBV19 to TRBJ1-1; 10 bases align to TRBD1. The CDR3 runs 15 residues. J was trimmed by 3 bases and V by 5 bases; bases with no gene match: 6. CDR1 is LNHDA, CDR2 SQIVND, per germline (reference sequence). Here the CDR3 reads CASSLSGQGYTEAFF. CDR3 nucleotide sequence: TGTGCCAGTAGTTTATCGGGACAGGGGTACACTGAAGCTTTCTTT.

The chain carries TRBV27 and TRBJ1-1; D perhaps matches TRBD1 (6 bases). With 5 bases removed from V and 3 bases from J, the gap between germline ends came to 13 bases. Germline lookup yields CDR1 MNHEY and CDR2 SMNVEV (reference sequence). The CDR3 sequence is 14 residues long. The CDR3 sequence is CASSPGGVYTEAFF. The CDR3 nucleotides are TGTGCCAGCAGTCCGGGGGGCGTTTACACTGAAGCTTTCTTT.

The CDR3 DNA reads TGTGCCAGCAGCCAAAATTCCGGCGGGGGGAACACTGAAGCTTTCTTT. This sequence encodes CASSQNSGGGNTEAFF. The chain is built from TRBV16 and TRBJ1-1; maybe TRBD1 (5 bases). The CDR3 is made up of 16 amino acids. V lost 2 bases and J lost 1, with 14 bases in between. Germline CDR1 KGHSY, CDR2 FQNENV.

The chain uses TRBV16 and TRBJ2-3; 8 bases are a match to TRBD1. The CDR3 sequence is 15 residues long. V was pared by 4 bases and J by 5 bases, with 8 bases of the junction left unmatched. Germline loops: CDR1 KGHSY, CDR2 FQNENV. This CDR3 reads CASSLQGAGGDTQYF. The DNA of the CDR3 is TGTGCCAGCAGCCTCCAGGGGGCCGGGGGAGATACGCAGTATTTT.